The T cell receptor (beta chain) under discussion was sequenced for a study of identical twins (dated by TCRdb to 2016 to 2017). With regard to the full study: To test whether fetal clonotypes persist, this study deep-sequenced TCR alpha and beta repertoires from monozygotic twins, from unrelated adults of various ages, and from cord blood. To rule out contamination, replicate twin experiments were performed at different times with different library preparation protocols. The paper as a whole reports these results and caveats: Excess twin sharing in beta out-of-frame sequences was weaker because fewer shared sequences lowered the signal-to-noise ratio. Zero-insertion analyses could be partly confounded by invariant T cells such as MAIT and iNKT, although diverse VJ usage argued against such confounding for most clonotypes. Fewer insertions were carried by abundant cord blood beta clonotypes, a similar but weaker trend appeared in young adult naive repertoires, and no such trend appeared in memory repertoires. Recombination models systematically underestimated out-of-frame TCR alpha sharing in monozygotic twins but agreed with sharing between unrelated individuals. Compared with coincidental sharing between unrelated individuals, out-of-frame TCR alpha sequences shared between twins had an excess of sequences with low generation probability. Because the same donors could not be followed over many years, the conclusions relied on cross-sectional statistical analysis.

This clonotype was recorded at least ten times. No cognate antigen has been identified for it. The record has no base qualities; no much larger clone is one base away. There are 14 amino acids in the CDR3, from cysteine to phenylalanine inclusive. Solely the CDR3 DNA is kept, with 42 bases framed from the first base. V is cut back by 4 bases and J by 5 bases, with 8 bases in the junction unmatched. The germline V gene supplies CDR1 SGHRS and CDR2 YFSETQ. Libraries were built with 5' RACE. The sequencer listed for this sample is Illumina HiSeq 2000. A universal primer binding site was introduced by template switching, and a unique molecular identifier was present in the final cDNA, enabling accurate counting of TCR cDNA molecules. First-strand cDNA for TCR alpha and beta chains was synthesized from specific primers in the conserved constant-segment region. To control for contamination, each cDNA library was double barcoded with a SMART-Mk sample barcode plus Illumina barcodes. Two successive PCR steps introduced TruSeq adapter sequences along with Illumina sample barcodes. The TCR alpha and beta cDNA libraries were sequenced on the Illumina HiSeq platform using custom primers. Per the authors' processing: Unique molecular identifiers were extracted from raw reads with MiGEC, and CDR3 positions were determined with MiXCR. Recombination models were inferred per individual with the repgenHMM and IGoR tools using an EM algorithm. Shared clonotype analysis was performed with the tcR package in R, normalizing sharing by the product of cloneset sizes. To study raw recombination free of thymic and clonal selection effects, out-of-frame nonproductive sequences were analyzed. TCRdb reprocessing: public reads trimmed at Q25 with fastp, clones called with MiXCR, in-frame beta chains kept. Merged by CDR3 protein, the rows form single entries marked with the most common genes and DNA. For this entry, the V and J calls and clone size follow TCRdb and not the study's own pipeline. The sample records approximately 600,000 distinct CDR3 sequences, around 7.4% of which are singletons. 1.6% of the sample is taken by the ten largest.

Every donor in the study was a healthy Caucasian. Three pairs of female monozygotic twins, all aged about 18 to 30 years, were included in the twin cohort. Peripheral blood mononuclear cells were used as the source from which RNA for TCR libraries was isolated. In addition, the sample was reused for a study of yellow fever vaccine responses in identical twins. As noted in the second study: According to the authors, in identical twins the way T cells responded to vaccination appeared partly convergent and partly personalized. In identical twins, the study followed T cell clones that responded to the vaccine with precision.

Material for sequencing was PBMCs. The sequence derives from a woman between 18 and 30 years old in good health. In this chain, TRBV5-1 is recombined with TRBJ1-1, and TRBD1 matches 7 of the central bases. DNA sequence: TGCGCCAGCAGCGATAGGACAGGTTATACTGAAGCTTTCTTT. This gives the protein CASSDRTGYTEAFF.